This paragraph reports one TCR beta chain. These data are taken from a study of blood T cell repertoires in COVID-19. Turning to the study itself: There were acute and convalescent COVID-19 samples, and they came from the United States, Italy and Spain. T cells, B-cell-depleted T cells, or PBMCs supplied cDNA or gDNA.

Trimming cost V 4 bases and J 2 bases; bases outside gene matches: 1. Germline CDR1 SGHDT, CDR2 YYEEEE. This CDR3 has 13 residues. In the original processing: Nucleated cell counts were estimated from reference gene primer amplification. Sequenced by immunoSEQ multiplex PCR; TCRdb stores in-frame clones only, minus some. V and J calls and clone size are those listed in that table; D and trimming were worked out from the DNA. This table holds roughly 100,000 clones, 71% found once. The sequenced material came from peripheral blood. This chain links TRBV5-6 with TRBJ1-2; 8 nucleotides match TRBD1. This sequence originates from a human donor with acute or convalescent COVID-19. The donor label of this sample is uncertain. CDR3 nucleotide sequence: TGTGCCAGCAGCCGGGACAGGAACTATGGCTACACCTTC. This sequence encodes CASSRDRNYGYTF.